The 24 T cell receptor beta chains below all came from one sample that was sequenced in a study of T-cell memory formation after mild COVID-19. Via MiXCR, TCRdb re-called the 5' RACE reads, giving one row per CDR3 protein. There are fewer than 600,000 distinct CDR3 sequences in the sample; 20% to 25% occur only once, and 7% to 9% lies in the top ten. Sequencing was performed on PBMCs or a T cell subset sorted from them (not recorded which). These receptors came from an adult woman who had mild COVID-19 (a few samples of this study predate the infection). Cell type and time point are not known.

The chain uses TRBV15 and TRBJ2-5; D tentatively fits TRBD1 or TRBD2 (6 bases each). Germline V gene lookup returns CDR1 LNHNV and CDR2 YYDKDF (reference sequence). Trimming shortened V by 8 bases and J by 4 bases, and 20 bases separated the two germline ends. The CDR3 is 15 residues long. In DNA, the CDR3 is TGTGCCACCGGGAGGTTCAGGGGCGGCGGAGAGACCCAGTACTTC. Translation gives CATGRFRGGGETQYF.

The table lists this clonotype with many counts. This rearrangement joins TRBV5-1 to TRBJ2-5; perhaps TRBD1 as D (6 bases). With 1 base removed from V and 4 bases from J, the gap between germline ends came to 11 bases. Germline lookup yields CDR1 SGHRS and CDR2 YFSETQ. The CDR3 is 14 amino acids. The CDR3 bases are TGCGCCAGCAGCTTGAGTCCAGGGGCAGAGACCCAGTACTTC. The encoded protein is CASSLSPGAETQYF.

The chain is built from TRBV5-1 and TRBJ2-1; 11 bases agree with TRBD2. Looked up from germline, CDR1 is SGHRS and CDR2 is YFSETQ. V trimming: 4 bases; J trimming: 9 bases; junction bases outside the gene matches: 9. The CDR3 runs 15 residues. The CDR3 loop reads CASSALAGGPAEQFF. The DNA for the CDR3 is TGCGCCAGCAGCGCGTTAGCGGGGGGGCCGGCTGAGCAGTTCTTC.

The gene calls are TRBV9 and TRBJ1-2, with D maybe TRBD1 (5 bases). The CDR3 has 15 amino acids. Germline V gene data show CDR1 as SGDLS and CDR2 as YYNGEE. The V and J ends lost 1 base and 4 bases respectively, with 14 bases between them. CDR3 amino acids: CASSVSQGGGYGYTF. The CDR3 DNA reads as TGTGCCAGCAGCGTAAGCCAGGGTGGGGGCTATGGCTACACCTTC.

This clonotype was recorded a few times. The CDR3 DNA follows: TGCGCCAGCAGCACACAGGGTGGTACTGAAGCTTTCTTT. Encoded protein: CASSTQGGTEAFF. V usage is TRBV5-1 and J usage is TRBJ1-1; maybe TRBD1 (6 bases). With 4 bases removed from V and 5 bases from J, the gap between germline ends came to 12 bases. The CDR3 contains 13 residues. Germline CDR1 SGHRS, CDR2 YFSETQ. The full variable domain, in which reference TRBV5-1 and TRBJ1-1 provide the parts outside the CDR3, is KAGVTQTPRYLIKTRGQQVTLSCSPISGHRSVSWYQQTPGQGLQFLFEYFSETQRNKGNFPGRFSGRQFSNSRSEMNVSTLELGDSALYLCASSTQGGTEAFFGQGTRLTVV.

In this sample, this clonotype turned up many times. V gene TRBV12-3 or TRBV12-4 combines with J gene TRBJ2-7, with no clear D. This CDR3 contains 13 residues. The V end lost 5 bases, the J end lost 3 bases, and 11 bases lay between the germline ends. The CDR3 reads CASSRDGSYEQYF. For the CDR3, the DNA is TGTGCCAGCAGTCGAGACGGTAGCTACGAGCAGTACTTC.

This sequence joins TRBV5-4 and TRBJ2-7; 7 nucleotides line up with TRBD1. The germline V gene has CDR1 SGHNT and CDR2 YYREEE (reference sequence). The CDR3 is 13 amino acids. Trimming removed 5 bases from V and 5 bases from J; junction bases left unmatched: 7. In DNA, the CDR3 is TGTGCCAGCAGGTCAGGGGGAATCAACGAGCAGTACTTC. This gives the protein CASRSGGINEQYF.

The chain recombines TRBV5-1 with TRBJ1-6, with no clear D. The CDR3 length is 16 residues. V shed 4 bases and J shed 10 bases, with 21 bases lying between them. The germline gives CDR1 SGHRS, CDR2 YFSETQ. The CDR3 region is CASSPDQTSPESPLHF. The CDR3, as DNA: TGCGCCAGCAGCCCAGACCAGACATCCCCCGAATCACCCCTCCACTTT. The whole variable domain, filled in from reference TRBV5-1 and TRBJ1-6, reads KAGVTQTPRYLIKTRGQQVTLSCSPISGHRSVSWYQQTPGQGLQFLFEYFSETQRNKGNFPGRFSGRQFSNSRSEMNVSTLELGDSALYLCASSPDQTSPESPLHFGNGTRLTVT.

The gene calls are TRBV7-2 and TRBJ2-1; 12 nucleotides agree with TRBD2. The germline CDR1 and CDR2 sequences are SGHTA and FQGNSA. V gave up 6 bases and J gave up 6 bases; unmatched junction bases: 9. CDR3 length: 16 amino acids. The CDR3 reads CASSRRKGLAGNEQFF. CDR3 in DNA: TGTGCCAGCAGTCGACGAAAGGGACTAGCGGGCAATGAGCAGTTCTTC.

This clonotype appeared a few times. This rearrangement joins TRBV3-1 to TRBJ1-2; D unclear. The germline V and J ends were trimmed by 0 bases and 7 bases, with 12 bases remaining between them. The germline V gene encodes CDR1 LGHDT and CDR2 YNNKEL (reference sequence). The CDR3 spans 14 residues. The CDR3 protein is CASSQDVTTGGYTF. CDR3 coding DNA: TGTGCCAGCAGCCAAGATGTTACTACTGGTGGCTACACCTTC.

The V and J genes are TRBV7-2 and TRBJ2-1, with 15 nucleotides matching TRBD2. This CDR3 has 16 amino acids. Germline loops: CDR1 SGHTA, CDR2 FQGNSA. Trimming removed 4 bases from V and 8 bases from J; junction bases left unmatched: 6. The CDR3 DNA reads as TGTGCCAGCAGCTCAAGGACTAGCGGGAGGGCCTATGAGCAGTTCTTC. Protein: CASSSRTSGRAYEQFF.

The rearrangement joins TRBV4-1 to TRBJ2-1; D unresolved. Looked up from germline, CDR1 is MGHRA and CDR2 is YSYEKL. This CDR3 has 12 residues. V was clipped by 5 bases and J by 9 bases, with 11 bases between them. The CDR3, as DNA: TGCGCCAGCAGCTCCTACCCGGGTGAGCAGTTCTTC. This encodes CASSSYPGEQFF.

This clonotype has more than one count but fewer than ten. This chain uses TRBV11-2 with TRBJ2-5, with D hard to call. This CDR3 has 13 residues. The germline V gene encodes CDR1 SGHAT and CDR2 FQNNGV. Trimming took off 0 bases at V and 3 bases at J, with 5 bases between the two ends. The CDR3 DNA sequence: TGTGCCAGCAGCTTAGAGACGGAAGAGACCCAGTACTTC. Its translation is CASSLETEETQYF.

This clonotype was found a few times. The chain employs TRBV29-1 and TRBJ2-1; D is unresolved. CDR3 size: 11 residues. V was pared by 6 bases and J by 0 bases, with 3 bases between. Germline V gives CDR1 SQVTM, CDR2 ANQGSEA. CDR3 coding DNA: TGCAGCGTCCCCTCCTACAATGAGCAGTTCTTC. This gives the protein CSVPSYNEQFF.

This clonotype was seen only once. This sequence joins TRBV7-2 and TRBJ2-1, with TRBD2 matching 8 bases. After removal of 7 bases from V and 7 bases from J, the junction contained 9 bases not matched to a gene. Germline V lookup: CDR1 SGHTA, CDR2 FQGNSA. This CDR3 has 14 residues. The CDR3 protein is CASKREKYENEQFF. CDR3 in DNA: TGTGCCAGCAAGCGGGAGAAGTATGAAAATGAGCAGTTCTTC.

This clonotype was observed a few times. V and J are TRBV5-1 and TRBJ2-4, with D perhaps matching TRBD1 or TRBD2 (7 bases each). Per the germline V gene, CDR1 is SGHRS and CDR2 is YFSETQ. CDR3 length equals 16 residues. Deletions cut 4 bases from V and 1 base from J, with 15 bases between. DNA for the CDR3: TGCGCCAGCAGCGGCACAGGGGAGGGGGCCAAAAACATTCAGTACTTC. Its protein is CASSGTGEGAKNIQYF.

This clonotype was seen only a few times. The genes are TRBV6-5 and TRBJ2-7; D uncertain. Trimming cost V 6 bases and J 5 bases, with 14 bases left between them. CDR1 MNHEY and CDR2 SVGAGI come from the germline V gene. The CDR3 totals 13 residues. Here the CDR3 DNA reads TGTGCCAGCAGCCGGACCGAGAGGCACGAGCAGTACTTC. Encoded protein: CASSRTERHEQYF.

The chain couples TRBV24-1 to TRBJ2-5, with D uncertain. Germline CDR1 is KGHDR and CDR2 is SFDVKD. V was clipped by 3 bases and J by 0 bases, with 10 bases between them. The CDR3 contains 15 residues. This CDR3 reads CATSDPKTNQETQYF. The CDR3 bases are TGTGCCACCAGTGATCCTAAAACAAACCAAGAGACCCAGTACTTC.

The gene calls are TRBV7-9 and TRBJ1-1, with unresolved D. The V and J ends lost 1 base and 1 base respectively, with 7 bases between them. The CDR3 length is 14 residues. Germline CDR1 is SEHNR and CDR2 is FQNEAQ (reference sequence). CDR3 in amino acids: CASSLGTQNTEAFF. DNA for the CDR3: TGTGCCAGCAGCTTAGGGACTCAGAACACTGAAGCTTTCTTT.

This clonotype was seen a few times. J is TRBJ2-4 and V is TRBV6-2 or TRBV6-3, with 9 bases that match TRBD1. J was trimmed by 6 bases and V by 2 bases; bases with no gene match: 11. Per germline, CDR1 MNHEY and CDR2 SVGEGT. The CDR3 spans 17 residues. The CDR3 reads CASSYVPGQGSGNIQYF. The CDR3 DNA sequence: TGTGCCAGCAGTTACGTCCCGGGACAGGGTTCGGGAAACATTCAGTACTTC.

The chain carries TRBV7-9 and TRBJ2-5, with 9 bases aligning to TRBD1. This CDR3 has 14 residues. V dropped 3 bases and J dropped 4; count of bases not matched to a gene: 3. CDR1 is SEHNR, CDR2 FQNEAQ, per germline (reference sequence). In nucleotides, the CDR3 is TGTGCCAGCAGCTTCCGGGACAGGGCAGAGACCCAGTACTTC. It yields the protein CASSFRDRAETQYF.

This clonotype showed up just a few times. The chain couples TRBV4-1 to TRBJ2-3; D gene ambiguous. Germline lookup yields CDR1 MGHRA and CDR2 YSYEKL. CDR3 length: 14 residues. V dropped 6 bases and J dropped 1 base, with 11 bases sitting between them. CDR3 in DNA: TGCGCCAGCAGTGGTCTGTTTGGCACAGATACGCAGTATTTT. Residues: CASSGLFGTDTQYF.

The genes are TRBV20-1 and TRBJ2-1; D possibly corresponds to TRBD2 (5 bases). The germline V gene has CDR1 DFQATT and CDR2 SNEGSKA (reference sequence). CDR3 length: 13 amino acids. With 0 bases removed from V and 4 bases from J, the gap between germline ends came to 7 bases. CDR3 coding DNA: TGCAGTGCTAGAGAGAGGGATTACAATGAGCAGTTCTTC. Encoded protein: CSARERDYNEQFF.

The chain carries TRBV27 and TRBJ2-7, with a weak D call TRBD2 (5 bases). V was trimmed by 2 bases and J by 4 bases, leaving 9 bases between them. The CDR3 totals 13 residues. Germline lookup yields CDR1 MNHEY and CDR2 SMNVEV (reference sequence). CDR3 residues: CASSLTTRYEQYF. CDR3 bases: TGTGCCAGCAGTTTAACTACTAGATACGAGCAGTACTTC.